This TCR beta chain was documented in a study of cytomegalovirus exposure and HLA in healthy donors. Whole-study findings and limits: Versus the roughly 690-donor mean, an Asian-associated ancestry cluster reportedly showed fewer N-insertions in a later analysis. Rare TCR sequences dominated, though some public TCRs recurred in many donors. Cytomegalovirus association was assigned to 150 to 200 TCR beta chains.

PCR was performed using 60 Vbeta and 13 Jbeta primers. Sequencing used immunoSEQ multiplex PCR; TCRdb keeps in-frame clones, though not all of them. This sample has roughly 140,000 clones, with over 70% found just once. CDR3 length: 12 residues. V was clipped by 8 bases and J by 5 bases, with 10 bases between them. About this clone itself: What it recognizes is unknown.

The sequenced sample consisted of PBMCs. The sequence was collected from a male donor in good health and CMV-seronegative. V is TRBV23-1 and J is TRBJ1-5; the D is unclear. TRBV23-1 is an ORF, with its function uncertain. CDR3 sequence (DNA): TGCGCCAGCCCGGCGGTCCATCAGCCCCAGCATTTT. Protein sequence: CASPAVHQPQHF.